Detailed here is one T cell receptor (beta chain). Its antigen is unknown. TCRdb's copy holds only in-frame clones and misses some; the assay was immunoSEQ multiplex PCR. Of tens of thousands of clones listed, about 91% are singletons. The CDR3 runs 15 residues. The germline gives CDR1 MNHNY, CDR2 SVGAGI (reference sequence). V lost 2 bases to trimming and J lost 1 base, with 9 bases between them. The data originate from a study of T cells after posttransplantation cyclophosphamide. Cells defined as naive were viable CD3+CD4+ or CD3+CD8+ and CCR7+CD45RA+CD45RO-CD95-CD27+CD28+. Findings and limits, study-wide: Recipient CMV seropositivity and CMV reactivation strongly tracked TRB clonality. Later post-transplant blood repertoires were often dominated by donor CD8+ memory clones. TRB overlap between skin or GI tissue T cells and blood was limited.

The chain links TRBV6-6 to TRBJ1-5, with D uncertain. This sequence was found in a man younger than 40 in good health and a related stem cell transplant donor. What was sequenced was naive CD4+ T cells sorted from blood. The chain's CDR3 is CASSYPETSNQPQHF. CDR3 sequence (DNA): TGTGCCAGCAGTTACCCAGAGACAAGCAATCAGCCCCAGCATTTT.